This entry lists 12 T cell receptor beta chains sequenced from one sample in a study of T cell repertoires in cytomegalovirus infection. One entry per CDR3 protein results from TCRdb running MiXCR on the reads. Of 650,000 to 850,000 distinct CDR3 sequences in the sample, about 29% were seen once. For these receptors, no antigen is known. The sequenced sample was cultured CD8+ T cells from PBMCs, obtained from culture after CMV antigen stimulation. The source of these receptors is a human donor in good health (CMV status not recorded). Some clones in this sample may be carry-over from other donors' samples.

This clonotype was seen only a few times. This chain connects TRBV27 to TRBJ1-1; 8 bases are shared with TRBD1. This CDR3 has 14 amino acids. With V trimmed by 4 bases and J by 4 bases, 5 bases remained unmatched. Germline V lookup: CDR1 MNHEY, CDR2 SMNVEV (reference sequence). The CDR3 DNA sequence: TGTGCCAGCAGTTGGACAGGGAAGACCACTGAAGCTTTCTTT. It specifies CASSWTGKTTEAFF.

This clonotype has just a few counts. This chain links TRBV3-1 with TRBJ2-4; the D gene is possibly TRBD2 (5 bases). Germline V gene lookup returns CDR1 LGHDT and CDR2 YNNKEL (reference sequence). The CDR3 contains 14 residues. Trimming took off 1 base at V and 6 bases at J, with 10 bases between the two ends. CDR3 sequence: CASSQAGDANIQYF. CDR3 DNA: TGTGCCAGCAGCCAAGCCGGGGATGCAAACATTCAGTACTTC.

This clonotype was recorded many times. This chain links TRBV27 with TRBJ1-1, with 11 bases aligning to TRBD1. Germline assignment: CDR1 MNHEY and CDR2 SMNVEV (reference sequence). This CDR3 comprises 13 residues. V shed 8 bases, J shed 7 bases, and the junction held 6 bases outside the gene matches. CDR3 coding DNA: TGTGCCAGCTCCTTGGGACAGGGGGTTGAAGCTTTCTTT. Translating gives CASSLGQGVEAFF.

This clonotype was found many times. The V gene is TRBV7-6, the J gene TRBJ2-1; D is possibly TRBD2 (6 bases). The CDR3 sequence is 17 residues long. CDR1 and CDR2 from the germline V gene are SGHVS and FNYEAQ. The V end lost 0 bases, the J end lost 2 bases, and 14 bases lay between the germline ends. As DNA, the CDR3 is TGTGCCAGCAGCTTAGCAGCAGGTAGCGGACCCTACAATGAGCAGTTCTTC. It translates to CASSLAAGSGPYNEQFF.

This clonotype was observed a single time. The genes are TRBV12-3 or TRBV12-4 and TRBJ1-2; possible D gene TRBD1, 5 bases. The CDR3 length is 17 residues. Deletions cut 5 bases from V and 9 bases from J, with 28 bases between. The CDR3 nucleotides are TGTGCCAGCAGTCCCACGAGCTATGGGGCAGGGAGTAGTAGCTACACCTTC. Residues: CASSPTSYGAGSSSYTF.

This clonotype turned up a few times. The junction shows a germline mismatch at one end, possibly a read error. V is TRBV7-7 and J is TRBJ2-1, with 9 bases lining up with TRBD1. This CDR3 region has 14 residues. From germline, CDR1 is SSHAT and CDR2 FNYEAQ (reference sequence). The CDR3 protein is CASSPWTGVDEQFF. As DNA, the CDR3 is TGTGCTAGCAGCCCCTGGACAGGGGTGGATGAGCAGTTCTTC. The full variable domain, with the rest looked up from reference TRBV7-7 and TRBJ2-1, is GAGVSQSPRYKVTKRGQDVTLRCDPISSHATLYWYQQALGQGPEFLTYFNYEAQPDKSGLPSDRFSAERPEGSISTLTIQRTEQRDSAMYRCASSPWTGVDEQFFGPGTRLTVL.

J is TRBJ2-3 and V is TRBV2, with no clear D. CDR3 length: 12 residues. Deletions cut 7 bases from V and 8 bases from J, with 13 bases between. CDR1 and CDR2 from the germline V gene are SNHLY and FYNNEI. The CDR3 DNA follows: TGTGCCAGCAAAAAGGCACAGCCTACGCAGTATTTT. Amino acids: CASKKAQPTQYF.

The rearrangement links TRBV12-5 to TRBJ1-5, with D possibly matching TRBD1 (6 bases). This CDR3 comprises 14 residues. Per germline, CDR1 LGHNT and CDR2 FRNRAP. Trimming shortened V by 7 bases and J by 4 bases, and 14 bases separated the two germline ends. CDR3 loop: CASATGTHNQPQHF. The CDR3 DNA follows: TGTGCTAGTGCCACCGGGACACATAATCAGCCCCAGCATTTT.

The chain employs TRBV19 and TRBJ1-5; 7 positions agree with TRBD1. Germline V CDR1 and CDR2: LNHDA, SQIVND (reference sequence). The CDR3 totals 15 residues. V shed 3 bases, J shed 0 bases, and the junction held 2 bases outside the gene matches. This chain's CDR3 is CASSIDRVSNQPQHF. The CDR3 coding sequence is TGTGCCAGTAGTATCGACAGGGTTAGCAATCAGCCCCAGCATTTT. The whole variable domain, remainder taken from reference TRBV19 and TRBJ1-5, is DGGITQSPKYLFRKEGQNVTLSCEQNLNHDAMYWYRQDPGQGLRLIYYSQIVNDFQKGDIAEGYSVSREKKESFPLTVTSAQKNPTAFYLCASSIDRVSNQPQHFGDGTRLSIL.

On this clonotype itself: A much larger clone differs by one base, so this may be a read error. The CDR3 protein is CASSLGLDRGNIGELFF. The CDR3 nucleotides are TGTGCCAGCAGCTTGGGACTAGACAGGGGGAACATCGGGGAGCTGTTTTTT. The chain has TRBV7-8 and TRBJ2-2, with a possible D match to TRBD1 (9 bases). Germline V lookup: CDR1 SGHVS, CDR2 FQNEAQ. The CDR3 loop spans 17 amino acids. Drawing the rest from reference TRBV7-8 and TRBJ2-2, the complete variable domain is GAGVSQSPRYKVAKRGQDVALRCDPISGHVSLFWYQQALGQGPEFLTYFQNEAQLDKSGLPSDRFFAERPEGSVSTLKIQRTQQEDSAVYLCASSLGLDRGNIGELFFGEGSRLTVL.

This sequence joins TRBV7-9 and TRBJ2-3, with D perhaps matching TRBD1 or TRBD2 (5 bases each). This CDR3 region has 16 residues. V shed 5 bases and J shed 0 bases, with 15 bases lying between them. The germline gives CDR1 SEHNR, CDR2 FQNEAQ (reference sequence). The DNA for the CDR3 is TGTGCCAGCAGCGGGGGTGCAGGCACTAGCACAGATACGCAGTATTTT. Protein sequence: CASSGGAGTSTDTQYF.

The chain carries TRBV29-1 and TRBJ2-2; 7 bases fit TRBD1. The CDR3 spans 15 residues. CDR1 and CDR2 from the germline V gene are SQVTM and ANQGSEA. V was pared by 6 bases and J by 3 bases, with 10 bases of the junction left unmatched. CDR3 sequence (DNA): TGCAGCGTAGAATCCAGGGGGTCTCACACCGGGGAGCTGTTTTTT. Translating gives CSVESRGSHTGELFF.